This T cell receptor beta chain was sequenced in a study of T cell repertoires in cytomegalovirus infection. V was trimmed by 2 bases and J by 5 bases, leaving 16 bases between them. This CDR3 is 16 amino acids long. The germline V gene encodes CDR1 SGHAT and CDR2 FQNNGV. This clonotype has more than one count but fewer than ten. The antigen is unknown. TCRdb reanalysed the reads using MiXCR and keeps one entry per CDR3 protein. This table has some 350,000 distinct CDR3 sequences, 25% to 30% appearing once. Specimen: cultured PBMCs, collected from culture after CMV antigen stimulation. V and J are TRBV11-2 and TRBJ2-1; D unresolved. The origin of this receptor is a human donor in good health (CMV status not recorded). Some clones in this sample may be carry-over from other donors' samples. CDR3 loop: CASSLHEHLRDNEQFF. CDR3 nucleotide sequence: TGTGCCAGCAGCTTACACGAGCATCTTCGGGACAATGAGCAGTTCTTC. Based on the CDR3 plus reference TRBV11-2 and TRBJ2-1, the full variable domain is EAGVAQSPRYKIIEKRQSVAFWCNPISGHATLYWYQQILGQGPKLLIQFQNNGVVDDSQLPKDRFSAERLKGVDSTLKIQPAKLEDSAVYLCASSLHEHLRDNEQFFGPGTRLTVL.